This TCR beta chain came from a study of human T cells and chemical hapten exposure. One entry per CDR3 protein results from TCRdb running MiXCR on the RACE reads. The table shows 60,000 to 70,000 distinct CDR3 sequences, with around 9.9% occurring only once. Noted time point: pre-sensitization, week 0. Treatment here: therapeutic diphenylcyclopropenone sensitization with weekly scalp DPC. This clonotype appeared many times. CDR1 MNHEY and CDR2 SVGAGI come from the germline V gene. The CDR3 consists of 14 residues. The V and J ends lost 2 bases and 6 bases respectively, with 12 bases between them. The sequencing used whole blood, collected in connection with sensitization to the hapten diphenylcyclopropenone (DPC). The chain has TRBV6-5 and TRBJ2-3; D remains unclear. The TCR sequence derives from a woman between 50 and 59 years old with alopecia areata. Some clones in this sample may be carry-over from other donors' samples. Written as DNA, the CDR3 is TGTGCCAGCAGTTACGGGAACGTGGGGGATACGCAGTATTTT. It translates to CASSYGNVGDTQYF.